The 21 T cell receptor beta chains in this list originate from one sample, sequenced in a study of T cell repertoires in cytomegalovirus infection. These receptors have no identified antigens. One entry per CDR3 protein results from TCRdb running MiXCR on the reads. Of approximately 120,000 distinct CDR3 sequences listed, around 32% are singletons. The sequences come from CD8+ T cells from cultured PBMCs, collected from culture after CMV antigen stimulation. These receptors came from a human donor in good health (CMV status not recorded). Some clones in this sample may be carry-over from other donors' samples.

This clonotype was counted ten times or more. The J gene is TRBJ2-1, the V gene TRBV6-2 or TRBV6-3, with 7 bases matching TRBD2. The germline V gene has CDR1 MNHEY and CDR2 SVGEGT. The CDR3 length is 13 residues. V gave up 5 bases and J gave up 10 bases; unmatched junction bases: 8. The CDR3 DNA sequence: TGTGCCAGCAGTCCCGGGGGGTGGGGGGAGCAGTTCTTC. It specifies CASSPGGWGEQFF.

This clonotype has ten or more counts. The V call is TRBV7-2, the J call TRBJ1-6; D gene uncertain. Trimming removed 5 bases from V and 13 bases from J, with 18 bases in between. This CDR3 comprises 14 residues. CDR1 and CDR2 (germline): SGHTA, FQGNSA. The CDR3 region is CASSVTGRHSPLHF. The CDR3 DNA reads as TGTGCCAGCAGCGTGACGGGCCGACACTCCCCCCTCCACTTT.

V is TRBV27 and J is TRBJ1-5, with 7 bases lining up with TRBD1. The CDR3 is 15 residues long. CDR1 is MNHEY and CDR2 is SMNVEV in the germline V gene (reference sequence). V gave up 0 bases and J gave up 4 bases; unmatched junction bases: 3. CDR3 DNA: TGTGCCAGCAGTTTATCGTTGACAGGGAATCAGCCCCAGCATTTT. It translates to CASSLSLTGNQPQHF.

This clonotype appeared a few times. V and J are TRBV4-1 and TRBJ2-5; tentatively, D is TRBD1 (6 bases). Trimming removed 1 base at V and 5 bases at J, with 17 bases between. This CDR3 has 16 amino acids. Germline loops: CDR1 MGHRA, CDR2 YSYEKL. CDR3 sequence reads: CASSQVWGRYGETQYF. In nucleotides, the CDR3 is TGCGCCAGCAGCCAAGTTTGGGGGCGGTATGGGGAGACCCAGTACTTC.

The chain recombines TRBV2 with TRBJ2-5; the match to TRBD1 covers 7 bases. The germline V gene has CDR1 SNHLY and CDR2 FYNNEI. The CDR3 has 14 residues. V shed 3 bases and J 6 bases; nucleotides not matched to a gene: 7. Here the CDR3 DNA reads TGTGCCAGCAGTGAGAGGGCGACAGGGCAGACCCAGTACTTC. It yields the protein CASSERATGQTQYF.

V is TRBV2 and J is TRBJ2-1; no definite D call. From germline, CDR1 is SNHLY and CDR2 FYNNEI. V was pared by 5 bases and J by 8 bases, with 16 bases between. CDR3 length: 14 amino acids. The chain's CDR3 is CASSKGLGFHEQFF. As DNA, the CDR3 is TGTGCCAGCAGTAAAGGGTTAGGGTTCCATGAGCAGTTCTTC.

The chain carries TRBV2 and TRBJ2-1; a weak D match, TRBD1 (7 bases). In germline, CDR1 is SNHLY, CDR2 FYNNEI. The CDR3 consists of 17 residues. V dropped 10 bases and J dropped 0 bases, with 22 bases sitting between them. CDR3 amino acids: CATGQDNWRGSYNEQFF. The CDR3 DNA is TGTGCCACCGGACAGGACAACTGGCGGGGCTCCTACAATGAGCAGTTCTTC.

V and J are TRBV7-2 and TRBJ2-2; 7 nucleotides line up with TRBD2. V dropped 1 base and J dropped 4; count of bases not matched to a gene: 12. This CDR3 region has 18 residues. Germline CDR1 SGHTA, CDR2 FQGNSA. CDR3 nucleotides: TGTGCCAGCAGCTTAGGGGGGACTACCCGCCTCTCCACCGGGGAGCTGTTTTTT. Amino acids: CASSLGGTTRLSTGELFF.

J is TRBJ1-2 and V is TRBV5-5, with D maybe TRBD1 (6 bases). V lost 4 bases, J lost 12 bases, and 19 bases lay in between. CDR1 and CDR2 from the germline V gene are SGHKS and YYEKEE (reference sequence). The CDR3 has 13 amino acids. DNA for the CDR3: TGTGCCAGCAGCCGCAGACACAGGGAAGGTGACACCTTC. Its protein is CASSRRHREGDTF.

A few counts support this clonotype. V and J are TRBV6-2 or TRBV6-3 and TRBJ2-7; either TRBD1 or TRBD2 may supply D (5 bases each). This CDR3 is built from 13 residues. Trimming took off 7 bases at V and 3 bases at J, with 13 bases between the two ends. Germline CDR1 is MNHEY and CDR2 is SVGEGT. The CDR3 loop is CASKRGALYEQYF. The CDR3, as DNA: TGTGCCAGCAAGCGAGGGGCCCTCTACGAGCAGTACTTC.

This clonotype was found a few times. Germline and junction disagree at one end, which may indicate a read error. The rearrangement uses TRBV7-3 and TRBJ2-1; 12 bases are shared with TRBD2. CDR1 is SGHTA, CDR2 FQGTGA, per germline. CDR3 length equals 15 residues. Here the CDR3 reads CASSVTSGGIDEQFF. The CDR3 coding sequence is TGTGCCAGCAGCGTAACTAGCGGGGGGATCGATGAGCAGTTCTTC. Full variable domain (rest looked up from reference TRBV7-3 and TRBJ2-1): GAGVSQTPSNKVTEKGKYVELRCDPISGHTALYWYRQSLGQGPEFLIYFQGTGAADDSGLPNDRFFAVRPEGSVSTLKIQRTERGDSAVYLCASSVTSGGIDEQFFGPGTRLTVL.

Of note for this clonotype: At one boundary the junction diverges from the germline segment, which might be a read error. This chain joins TRBV7-8 and TRBJ1-2; 11 nucleotides line up with TRBD1. This CDR3 is built from 15 residues. Per the germline V gene, CDR1 is SGHVS and CDR2 is FQNEAQ. CDR3 in DNA: TGTGCCAGCAACCTAGGGACAGGGGGAAACTGTGGCTACACCTTC. This gives the protein CASNLGTGGNCGYTF.

This sequence joins TRBV28 and TRBJ2-1, with TRBD2 as a possible D gene (6 bases). The germline gives CDR1 MDHEN, CDR2 SYDVKM. CDR3 size: 14 residues. Trimming took 6 bases from V and 2 from J, leaving 11 bases between them. The CDR3 nucleotides are TGTGCCAGCAGAACCCGGGGGACCTACAATGAGCAGTTCTTC. This codes for CASRTRGTYNEQFF.

V and J are TRBV19 and TRBJ1-5, with 7 bases lining up with TRBD1. The CDR3 spans 15 residues. V dropped 2 bases and J dropped 1; count of bases not matched to a gene: 2. Germline lookup yields CDR1 LNHDA and CDR2 SQIVND (reference sequence). CDR3: CASSIRQGSNQPQHF. As DNA, the CDR3 is TGTGCCAGTAGTATACGACAGGGAAGCAATCAGCCCCAGCATTTT.

V usage is TRBV7-9 and J usage is TRBJ2-7; 10 bases are shared with TRBD2. J was trimmed by 3 bases and V by 5 bases; bases with no gene match: 10. The CDR3 is 16 amino acids. In germline, CDR1 is SEHNR, CDR2 FQNEAQ (reference sequence). The CDR3 bases are TGTGCCAGCAGCACTCTAGCGGGGGCTCTCCTCTACGAGCAGTACTTC. Amino acid sequence: CASSTLAGALLYEQYF.

This clonotype has more than one count but fewer than ten. DNA for the CDR3: TGCAGTGCTAGAGACCACGCAAGTTTCTATGGCTACACCTTC. Translation gives CSARDHASFYGYTF. The chain employs TRBV20-1 and TRBJ1-2; D uncertain. CDR3 length: 14 amino acids. The V end was cut by 0 bases, the J end by 4 bases, with 12 bases between. The germline CDR1 and CDR2 sequences are DFQATT and SNEGSKA (reference sequence).

This clonotype has only a few counts. An end of the junction differs from the germline gene, which may be a read error. The chain links TRBV7-9 to TRBJ2-6; 9 nucleotides match TRBD1. Germline lookup yields CDR1 SEHNR and CDR2 FQNEAQ (reference sequence). The CDR3 loop spans 23 amino acids. CDR3 sequence (DNA): TGTGCCAGCAGCTTACGTTCTGGGACAGGGTACACACCAGAGAGCTCTGGGGCCAACGCCCTGACTTTC. The encoded protein is CASSLRSGTGYTPESSGANALTF.

The DNA for the CDR3 is TGTGCCAGCAGGAAACCGGGACAGGGGGCCGATGAAGCTTTCTTT. Translating it yields CASRKPGQGADEAFF. The chain couples TRBV2 to TRBJ1-1; TRBD1 matches at 12 bases. CDR1 SNHLY and CDR2 FYNNEI come from the germline V gene. CDR3 length equals 15 residues. V was pared by 6 bases and J by 7 bases, with 9 bases of the junction left unmatched.

In this sample, this clonotype turned up many times. This chain connects TRBV6-1 to TRBJ1-6; a possible D gene is TRBD1 (6 bases). Per germline, CDR1 MNHNS and CDR2 SASEGT. The length of the CDR3 is 15 residues. Trimming took 1 base from V and 11 from J, leaving 15 bases between them. This CDR3 is CASSEEEGGSPPLHF. CDR3 nucleotides: TGTGCCAGCAGTGAAGAGGAGGGGGGTTCGCCACCCCTCCACTTT.

This clonotype was detected many times. This sequence joins TRBV7-2 and TRBJ1-5; D unresolved. Per germline, CDR1 SGHTA and CDR2 FQGNSA. There are 15 residues in the CDR3. Trimming left V 3 bases short and J 3 bases short, with 12 bases between. Here the CDR3 DNA reads TGTGCCAGCAGCTTGTGGCGGGCAGCCAATCAGCCCCAGCATTTT. Translated, it gives CASSLWRAANQPQHF.

J is TRBJ1-2 and V is TRBV7-2; possibly TRBD1 for D (6 bases). Deletions cut 4 bases from V and 3 bases from J, with 18 bases between. Germline CDR1 is SGHTA and CDR2 is FQGNSA. This CDR3 has 16 residues. CDR3 in amino acids: CASSSIISNRDYGYTF. DNA for the CDR3: TGTGCCAGCAGCTCTATCATATCGAACAGGGACTATGGCTACACCTTC.